The 27 T cell receptor beta chains below come from one sample, sequenced in a study of chemoradiotherapy in HPV16-positive cancers. Profiling relied on immunoSEQ multiplex PCR, and the TCRdb table lists in-frame clones only, not all of them. Among roughly 2,200 clones listed, roughly 92% were seen once. Sequencing used tumor tissue, obtained from a patient who underwent chemoradiotherapy. The receptors were gathered from a human donor with HPV-associated anogenital cancer.

This chain uses TRBV2 with TRBJ1-1; D ambiguous. The CDR3 is 14 amino acids. Trimming pared 6 bases from V and 4 bases from J, leaving 15 bases between. CDR1 and CDR2 from the germline V gene are SNHLY and FYNNEI. The CDR3 reads CASSVAGSGTEAFF. DNA of the CDR3: TGTGCCAGCAGCGTCGCGGGGTCGGGCACTGAAGCTTTCTTT.

The rearrangement links TRBV5-1 to TRBJ2-3; weak D call: TRBD2 (6 bases). Germline-derived CDR1 and CDR2 are SGHRS and YFSETQ. Trimming removed 1 base from V and 0 bases from J, with 12 bases in between. The CDR3 spans 16 residues. CDR3 protein: CASSLSGGTSTDTQYF. CDR3 sequence (DNA): TGCGCCAGCAGCTTGTCCGGGGGAACTAGCACAGATACGCAGTATTTT.

V and J are TRBV7-2 and TRBJ1-2, with D possibly TRBD1 on 5 matching bases. The CDR3 runs to 14 residues. V was trimmed by 4 bases and J by 1 base, leaving 10 bases between them. Germline CDR1 reads SGHTA; CDR2 reads FQGNSA. The CDR3 reads CASSSNRINYGYTF. DNA for the CDR3: TGTGCCAGCAGCTCTAACAGGATTAACTATGGCTACACCTTC.

This clone has only a few counts. The chain uses TRBV5-1 and TRBJ1-5; the D gene is possibly TRBD1 (5 bases). The CDR3 loop spans 16 amino acids. With 0 bases removed from V and 5 bases from J, the gap between germline ends came to 15 bases. Looked up from germline, CDR1 is SGHRS and CDR2 is YFSETQ. CDR3 region: CASSLGDGGGHQPQHF. As DNA, the CDR3 is TGCGCCAGCAGCTTGGGGGACGGGGGAGGGCATCAGCCCCAGCATTTT.

The CDR3 bases are TGTGCCAGCAGCTATGTCACGCCACAAAGTCGGGCCAACGTCCTGACTTTC. This encodes CASSYVTPQSRANVLTF. The chain uses TRBV7-7 and TRBJ2-6, with D hard to call. This CDR3 region has 17 residues. Deletions cut 4 bases from V and 5 bases from J, with 18 bases between. Germline-derived CDR1 and CDR2 are SSHAT and FNYEAQ (reference sequence).

The chain joins TRBV28 to TRBJ2-4; either TRBD1 or TRBD2 may supply D (5 bases each). This CDR3 region has 14 residues. V lost 6 bases, J lost 4 bases, and 13 bases lay in between. Germline assignment: CDR1 MDHEN and CDR2 SYDVKM. CDR3: CASSNRDGKNIQYF. In DNA form, the CDR3 reads TGTGCCAGCAGCAATCGGGACGGTAAAAACATTCAGTACTTC.

The V and J genes are TRBV30 and TRBJ1-6; unclear D gene. V was trimmed by 0 bases and J by 6 bases, leaving 9 bases between them. Germline assignment: CDR1 GTSNPN and CDR2 SVGIG (reference sequence). The CDR3 loop spans 14 amino acids. Here the CDR3 DNA reads TGTGCCTGGAGTGTAGGTCAGATTAATTCACCCCTCCACTTT. Protein sequence: CAWSVGQINSPLHF.

The sample holds one count of this clone. The V gene is TRBV15, the J gene TRBJ2-5; TRBD2 matches at 9 bases. This CDR3 has 21 amino acids. Per the germline V gene, CDR1 is LNHNV and CDR2 is YYDKDF (reference sequence). The trim removed 0 bases at V and 4 bases at J, leaving 21 bases unmatched. CDR3 bases: TGTGCCACCAGCAGAGATCTTAAGGCGGGGGGGTTACTATCGGGGCCAGAGACCCAGTACTTC. As protein: CATSRDLKAGGLLSGPETQYF.

V gene TRBV5-4 combines with J gene TRBJ1-1, with 7 bases identical to TRBD1. Per the germline V gene, CDR1 is SGHNT and CDR2 is YYREEE (reference sequence). The CDR3 has 16 amino acids. The V and J ends lost 5 bases and 0 bases, in that order; junction bases with no gene match: 10. CDR3 nucleotide sequence: TGTGCCAGCAGTTTTCCGGGACAGCTTATGAACACTGAAGCTTTCTTT. Protein product: CASSFPGQLMNTEAFF.

V usage is TRBV7-6 and J usage is TRBJ2-1; D gene uncertain. Germline V gene sequence: CDR1 SGHVS, CDR2 FNYEAQ. V was pared by 3 bases and J by 7 bases, with 13 bases between. This CDR3 has 14 residues. DNA of the CDR3: TGTGCCAGCAGCTTGGGTGGGGTAGAGAATGAGCAGTTCTTC. Protein sequence: CASSLGGVENEQFF. Full variable domain (outside the CDR3, taken from reference TRBV7-6 and TRBJ2-1): GAGVSQSPRYKVTKRGQDVALRCDPISGHVSLYWYRQALGQGPEFLTYFNYEAQQDKSGLPNDRFSAERPEGSISTLTIQRTEQRDSAMYRCASSLGGVENEQFFGPGTRLTVL.

The gene calls are TRBV19 and TRBJ1-6; D remains unclear. Trimming shortened V by 4 bases and J by 9 bases, and 16 bases separated the two germline ends. This CDR3 is built from 15 residues. Germline values: CDR1 LNHDA, CDR2 SQIVND (reference sequence). In nucleotides, the CDR3 is TGTGCCAGTAGTAGTGGCTCCACGAGTGGTTCACCCCTCCACTTT. This encodes CASSSGSTSGSPLHF.

The chain carries TRBV10-3 and TRBJ1-5; D remains ambiguous. The V gene lost 6 bases and the J gene lost 2 bases, with 23 bases spanning the gap. This CDR3 region has 18 residues. Germline assignment: CDR1 ENHRY and CDR2 SYGVKD. CDR3 residues: CAISPRAFTREGNQPQHF. The DNA for the CDR3 is TGTGCCATCAGCCCTAGGGCTTTTACCAGAGAGGGCAATCAGCCCCAGCATTTT.

V is TRBV5-1 and J is TRBJ2-7; D uncertain. Trimming cost V 2 bases and J 0 bases, with 9 bases left between them. CDR1 and CDR2 (germline): SGHRS, YFSETQ. The CDR3 is 14 residues long. The chain's CDR3 is CASSFGEASYEQYF. The CDR3, as DNA: TGCGCCAGCAGCTTCGGCGAAGCCTCCTACGAGCAGTACTTC.

This chain links TRBV6-6 with TRBJ1-1; D is perhaps TRBD1 (5 bases). Looked up from germline, CDR1 is MNHNY and CDR2 is SVGAGI (reference sequence). This CDR3 spans 12 amino acids. V was shortened by 6 bases and J by 4 bases, with 9 bases between the two germline ends. CDR3 nucleotide sequence: TGTGCCAGCAGCTCGGGGGGCACTGAAGCTTTCTTT. Amino acids: CASSSGGTEAFF.

The chain has TRBV9 and TRBJ2-5; 10 bases are a match to TRBD2. The CDR3 has 14 residues. Germline V gene data show CDR1 as SGDLS and CDR2 as YYNGEE. V lost 4 bases, J lost 5 bases, and 5 bases stayed unmatched. The CDR3 coding sequence is TGTGCCAGCAGCTCACGGGGACTAGCGGAGACCCAGTACTTC. Translation gives CASSSRGLAETQYF. The whole variable domain, remainder taken from reference TRBV9 and TRBJ2-5, is DSGVTQTPKHLITATGQRVTLRCSPRSGDLSVYWYQQSLDQGLQFLIQYYNGEERAKGNILERFSAQQFPDLHSELNLSSLELGDSALYFCASSSRGLAETQYFGPGTRLLVL.

The J gene is TRBJ1-5, the V gene TRBV7-8; D gene uncertain. Germline V gene data show CDR1 as SGHVS and CDR2 as FQNEAQ. With 2 bases removed from V and 5 bases from J, the gap between germline ends came to 7 bases. The CDR3 length is 13 residues. CDR3 nucleotide sequence: TGTGCCAGCAGCTTACTTTCGGATCAGCCCCAGCATTTT. Its protein product is CASSLLSDQPQHF.

The genes are TRBV6-1 and TRBJ2-2, with D unresolved. V dropped 2 bases and J dropped 1 base, with 8 bases sitting between them. CDR1 and CDR2 (germline): MNHNS, SASEGT. CDR3 size: 15 residues. CDR3 DNA sequence: TGTGCCAGCAGTGAAAGGTCGGAGAACACCGGGGAGCTGTTTTTT. This gives the protein CASSERSENTGELFF.

This chain joins TRBV19 and TRBJ1-3; 9 bases agree with TRBD1. This CDR3 is 15 amino acids long. Trimming cost V 6 bases and J 7 bases; bases outside gene matches: 10. Germline CDR1 reads LNHDA; CDR2 reads SQIVND (reference sequence). CDR3 in amino acids: CASRPIQGAENTIYF. CDR3 DNA: TGTGCCAGTAGACCCATACAGGGGGCTGAGAACACCATATATTTT.

This clone was counted between two and nine times. V is TRBV5-1 and J is TRBJ2-7, with D perhaps being TRBD1 or TRBD2 (5 bases each). V lost 1 base and J lost 6, with 11 bases in between. Germline V gives CDR1 SGHRS, CDR2 YFSETQ. The CDR3 spans 13 residues. CDR3 in DNA: TGCGCCAGCAGCTTGAGGGACGCTGGCGAGCAGTACTTC. Translating gives CASSLRDAGEQYF. The variable domain in full, with the rest retrieved from reference TRBV5-1 and TRBJ2-7, is KAGVTQTPRYLIKTRGQQVTLSCSPISGHRSVSWYQQTPGQGLQFLFEYFSETQRNKGNFPGRFSGRQFSNSRSEMNVSTLELGDSALYLCASSLRDAGEQYFGPGTRLTVT.

V gene TRBV7-9 combines with J gene TRBJ2-3; a possible D gene is TRBD1 (5 bases). Trimming took 5 bases from V and 4 from J, leaving 10 bases between them. Germline-derived CDR1 and CDR2 are SEHNR and FQNEAQ (reference sequence). The CDR3 runs 13 residues. The CDR3 bases are TGTGCCAGCAGCCCCAAGGGGCCAGATACGCAGTATTTT. Translating gives CASSPKGPDTQYF.

By frequency in the sample, this clone is large. CDR3 loop: CATSILRGGYEQYF. CDR3 nucleotides: TGTGCCACCAGCATCCTCCGGGGGGGCTACGAGCAGTACTTC. V is TRBV15 and J is TRBJ2-7, with TRBD2 matching 8 bases. The length of the CDR3 is 14 residues. V shed 4 bases and J 3 bases; nucleotides not matched to a gene: 5. CDR1 is LNHNV and CDR2 is YYDKDF in the germline V gene (reference sequence).

V and J are TRBV9 and TRBJ2-3; the match to TRBD2 covers 7 bases. The CDR3 loop spans 15 amino acids. Germline V CDR1 and CDR2: SGDLS, YYNGEE. The trim removed 0 bases at V and 3 bases at J, leaving 4 bases unmatched. CDR3 coding DNA: TGTGCCAGCAGCGTAGGGGGGGGGTCGACAGATACGCAGTATTTT. This encodes CASSVGGGSTDTQYF.

The chain links TRBV5-1 to TRBJ2-6; no firm D call. The V gene's germline CDR1 is SGHRS and CDR2 YFSETQ. CDR3 length: 16 amino acids. Trimming cost V 4 bases and J 1 base, with 12 bases left between them. The CDR3 spells CASSLGDGSGANVLTF. The CDR3 DNA reads as TGCGCCAGCAGCCTTGGGGATGGGTCTGGGGCCAACGTCCTGACTTTC.

The chain carries TRBV27 and TRBJ1-1; D call uncertain. The V and J ends lost 2 bases and 3 bases respectively, with 7 bases between them. The CDR3 length is 13 residues. Germline assignment: CDR1 MNHEY and CDR2 SMNVEV (reference sequence). The CDR3, as DNA: TGTGCCAGCAGTTTAGCGGGAGACACTGAAGCTTTCTTT. Its protein is CASSLAGDTEAFF.

This chain joins TRBV28 and TRBJ1-1; D is unresolved. V lost 6 bases and J 3 bases, leaving 17 bases between the germline ends. The CDR3 is 15 residues long. Germline assignment: CDR1 MDHEN and CDR2 SYDVKM. CDR3 DNA sequence: TGTGCCAGCAGGTCCGCGGGCGAGGTATACACTGAAGCTTTCTTT. It encodes CASRSAGEVYTEAFF.

The chain recombines TRBV6-6 with TRBJ2-3, with D uncertain. Germline lookup yields CDR1 MNHNY and CDR2 SVGAGI (reference sequence). The V and J ends lost 7 bases and 2 bases respectively, with 10 bases between them. CDR3 length: 13 residues. The CDR3 sequence: CASTAVNTDTQYF. CDR3 DNA: TGTGCCAGCACGGCAGTAAACACAGATACGCAGTATTTT.

This sequence joins TRBV7-2 and TRBJ1-6; TRBD1 matches at 7 bases. Germline assignment: CDR1 SGHTA and CDR2 FQGNSA. Trimming cost V 6 bases and J 8 bases; bases outside gene matches: 7. The length of the CDR3 is 14 residues. The CDR3 nucleotides read TGTGCCAGCAGTCCCGGGACAGTCGATTCACCCCTCCACTTT. Translating it yields CASSPGTVDSPLHF.